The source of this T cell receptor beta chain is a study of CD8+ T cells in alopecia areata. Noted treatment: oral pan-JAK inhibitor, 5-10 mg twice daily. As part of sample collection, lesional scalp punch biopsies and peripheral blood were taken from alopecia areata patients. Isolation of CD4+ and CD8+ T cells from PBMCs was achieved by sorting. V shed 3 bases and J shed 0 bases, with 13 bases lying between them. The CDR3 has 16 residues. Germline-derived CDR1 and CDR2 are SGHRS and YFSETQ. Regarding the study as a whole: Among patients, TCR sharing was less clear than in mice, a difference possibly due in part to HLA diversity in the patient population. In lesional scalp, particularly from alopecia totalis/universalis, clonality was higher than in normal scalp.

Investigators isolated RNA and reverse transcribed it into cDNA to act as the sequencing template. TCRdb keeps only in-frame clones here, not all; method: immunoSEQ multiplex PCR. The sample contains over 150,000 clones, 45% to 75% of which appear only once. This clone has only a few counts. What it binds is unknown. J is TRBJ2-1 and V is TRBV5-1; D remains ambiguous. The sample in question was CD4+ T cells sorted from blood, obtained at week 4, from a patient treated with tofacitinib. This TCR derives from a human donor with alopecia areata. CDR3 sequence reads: CASSSADRSSYNEQFF. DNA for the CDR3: TGCGCCAGCAGCTCGGCCGACCGGAGCTCCTACAATGAGCAGTTCTTC.